This TCR beta chain comes out of a study of cytomegalovirus exposure and HLA in healthy donors. This CDR3 is built from 13 residues. Germline V gives CDR1 SEHNR, CDR2 FQNEAQ (reference sequence). Trimming shortened V by 3 bases and J by 7 bases, and 10 bases separated the two germline ends. In the case of this clone: Its specificity is not known.

Study-wide points: What TCR beta sequences reportedly achieved was accurate prediction of HLA-A and HLA-B alleles in most subjects.

This PCR relied on a set of 60 Vbeta primers and 13 Jbeta primers. Measured with immunoSEQ multiplex PCR; TCRdb has only the in-frame clones, and not every one. The sample holds about 190,000 clones, roughly 80% seen once. The origin of this receptor is a woman aged 45-65 years in good health and CMV-seronegative. Sequencing input: PBMCs. V is TRBV7-9 and J is TRBJ1-5; D uncertain. The CDR3 region has the DNA TGTGCCAGCAGCTTGGACTGGAAACAGCCCCAGCATTTT. Its translation is CASSLDWKQPQHF.